This TCR beta chain was captured in a study of CD8 T cells in ankylosing spondylitis. The CDR3 spans 12 residues. Germline assignment: CDR1 MNHEY and CDR2 SVGEGT. V was pared by 0 bases and J by 8 bases, with 5 bases between. This clonotype appeared a few times. Using its own MiXCR run on the 5' RACE reads, TCRdb lists one record per CDR3 protein. The sample carries fewer than 200,000 distinct CDR3 sequences, around 8.9% recorded once. The sequence was collected from a female donor with ankylosing spondylitis or in good health (not recorded which). The sequencing input was blood, either unsorted or a sorted T cell fraction (not recorded which). The J gene is TRBJ2-1, the V gene TRBV6-2 or TRBV6-3; unclear D gene. In nucleotides, the CDR3 is TGTGCCAGCAGTTACTCGTTGGATGAGCAGTTCTTC. Its translation: CASSYSLDEQFF.